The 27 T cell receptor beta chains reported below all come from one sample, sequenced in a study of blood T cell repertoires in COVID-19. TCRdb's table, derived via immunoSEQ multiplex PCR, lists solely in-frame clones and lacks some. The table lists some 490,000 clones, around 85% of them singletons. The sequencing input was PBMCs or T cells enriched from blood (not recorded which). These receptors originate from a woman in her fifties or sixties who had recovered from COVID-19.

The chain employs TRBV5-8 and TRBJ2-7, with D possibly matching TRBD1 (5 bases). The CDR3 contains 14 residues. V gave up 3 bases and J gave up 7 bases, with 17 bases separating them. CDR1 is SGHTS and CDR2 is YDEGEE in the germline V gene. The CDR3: CASSYLTRTLEQYF. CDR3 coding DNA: TGTGCCAGCAGCTACCTGACGAGGACACTTGAGCAGTACTTC.

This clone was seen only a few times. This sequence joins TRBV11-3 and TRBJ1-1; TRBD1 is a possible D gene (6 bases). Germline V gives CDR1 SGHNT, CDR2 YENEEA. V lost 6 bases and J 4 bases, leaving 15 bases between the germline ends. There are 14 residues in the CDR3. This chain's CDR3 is CASRLGGGLTEAFF. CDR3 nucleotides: TGTGCCAGCAGGCTTGGGGGGGGGCTCACTGAAGCTTTCTTT. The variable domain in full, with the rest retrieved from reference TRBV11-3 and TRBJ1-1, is EAGVVQSPRYKIIEKKQPVAFWCNPISGHNTLYWYLQNLGQGPELLIRYENEEAVDDSQLPKDRFSAERLKGVDSTLKIQPAELGDSAVYLCASRLGGGLTEAFFGQGTRLTVV.

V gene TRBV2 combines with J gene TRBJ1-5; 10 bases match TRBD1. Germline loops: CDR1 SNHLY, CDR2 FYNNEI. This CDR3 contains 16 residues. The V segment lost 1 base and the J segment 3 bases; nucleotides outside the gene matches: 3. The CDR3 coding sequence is TGTGCCAGCAGTGAAGGGGACAGGGGCTACAATCAGCCCCAGCATTTT. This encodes CASSEGDRGYNQPQHF.

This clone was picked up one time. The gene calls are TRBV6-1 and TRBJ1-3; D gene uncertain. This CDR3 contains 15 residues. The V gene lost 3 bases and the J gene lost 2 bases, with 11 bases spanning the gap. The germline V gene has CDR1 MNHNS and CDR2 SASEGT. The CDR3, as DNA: TGTGCCAGCAGTGATGCGGGTAACGCTGGAAACACCATATATTTT. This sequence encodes CASSDAGNAGNTIYF.

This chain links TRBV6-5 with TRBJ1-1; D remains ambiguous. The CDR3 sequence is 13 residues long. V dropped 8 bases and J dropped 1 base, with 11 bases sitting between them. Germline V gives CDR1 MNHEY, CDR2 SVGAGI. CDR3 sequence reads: CASGLFTNTEAFF. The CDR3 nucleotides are TGTGCCAGCGGGCTGTTCACGAACACTGAAGCTTTCTTT.

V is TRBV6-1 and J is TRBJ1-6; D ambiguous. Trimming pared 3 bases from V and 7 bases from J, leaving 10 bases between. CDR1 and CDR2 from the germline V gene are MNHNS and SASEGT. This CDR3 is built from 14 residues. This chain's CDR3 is CASSEAFKNSPLHF. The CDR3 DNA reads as TGTGCCAGCAGTGAGGCCTTTAAAAATTCACCCCTCCACTTT.

The CDR3 region has the DNA TGTGCCAGCAGCCCCACTCTAGCGGGGGGGCCGAAGACCCAGTACTTC. Its translation: CASSPTLAGGPKTQYF. The chain carries TRBV27 and TRBJ2-5, with 12 nucleotides matching TRBD2. Germline assignment: CDR1 MNHEY and CDR2 SMNVEV (reference sequence). Trimming cost V 6 bases and J 6 bases; bases outside gene matches: 11. The CDR3 covers 16 residues.

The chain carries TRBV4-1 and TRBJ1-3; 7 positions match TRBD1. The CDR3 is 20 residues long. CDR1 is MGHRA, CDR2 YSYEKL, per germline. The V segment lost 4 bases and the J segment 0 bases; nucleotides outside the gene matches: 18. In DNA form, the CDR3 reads TGCGCCAGCAGCCCAGTAGCCCTAGGGACAGCTGCTGTCTCTGGAAACACCATATATTTT. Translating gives CASSPVALGTAAVSGNTIYF.

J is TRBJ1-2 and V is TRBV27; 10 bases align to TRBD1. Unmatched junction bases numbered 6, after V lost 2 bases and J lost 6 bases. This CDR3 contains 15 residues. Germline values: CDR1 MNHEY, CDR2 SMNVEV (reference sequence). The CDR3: CASSLGVGTGDGYTF. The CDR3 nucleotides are TGTGCCAGCAGTTTAGGGGTCGGGACAGGGGATGGCTACACCTTC.

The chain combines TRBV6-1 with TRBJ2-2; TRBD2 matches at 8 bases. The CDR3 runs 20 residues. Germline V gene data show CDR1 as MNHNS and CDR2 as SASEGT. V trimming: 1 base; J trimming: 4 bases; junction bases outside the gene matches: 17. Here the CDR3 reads CASSEEDGLAGFWGTGELFF. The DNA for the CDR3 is TGTGCCAGCAGTGAAGAGGACGGACTAGCCGGGTTTTGGGGCACCGGGGAGCTGTTTTTT.

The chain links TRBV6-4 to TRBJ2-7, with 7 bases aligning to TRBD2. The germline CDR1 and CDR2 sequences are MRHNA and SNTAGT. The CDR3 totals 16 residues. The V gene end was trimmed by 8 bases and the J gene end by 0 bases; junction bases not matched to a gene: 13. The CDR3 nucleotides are TGTGCCAGCCTGGCGGGGGTGACTAGCAGCTCCTACGAGCAGTACGTC. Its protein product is CASLAGVTSSSYEQYV.

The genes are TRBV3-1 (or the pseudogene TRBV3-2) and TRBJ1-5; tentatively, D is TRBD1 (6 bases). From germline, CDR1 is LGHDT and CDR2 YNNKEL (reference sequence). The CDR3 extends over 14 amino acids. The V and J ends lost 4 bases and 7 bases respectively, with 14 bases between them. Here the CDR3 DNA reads TGTGCCAGCAGCCTTTCGGCAGGGGTCCAGCCCCAGCATTTT. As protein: CASSLSAGVQPQHF.

CDR3 in amino acids: CASSFEGGRWSETQYF. The DNA for the CDR3 is TGCGCCAGCAGTTTTGAGGGGGGGCGCTGGTCAGAGACCCAGTACTTC. This chain links TRBV5-1 with TRBJ2-5; D may be TRBD2 (7 bases). CDR3 size: 16 residues. Germline lookup yields CDR1 SGHRS and CDR2 YFSETQ. Trimming left V 5 bases short and J 4 bases short, with 21 bases between.

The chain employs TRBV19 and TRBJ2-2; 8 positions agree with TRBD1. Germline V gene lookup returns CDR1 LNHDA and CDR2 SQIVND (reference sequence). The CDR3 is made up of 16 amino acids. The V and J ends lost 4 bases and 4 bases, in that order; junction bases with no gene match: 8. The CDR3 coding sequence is TGTGCCAGTAGTACCCGACAGGGGCGCGTCACCGGGGAGCTGTTTTTT. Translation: CASSTRQGRVTGELFF.

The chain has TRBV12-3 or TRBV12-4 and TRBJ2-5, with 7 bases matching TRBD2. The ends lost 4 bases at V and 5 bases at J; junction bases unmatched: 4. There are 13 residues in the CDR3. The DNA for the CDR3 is TGTGCCAGCAGTTCTACTAGCGTGGAGACCCAGTACTTC. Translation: CASSSTSVETQYF.

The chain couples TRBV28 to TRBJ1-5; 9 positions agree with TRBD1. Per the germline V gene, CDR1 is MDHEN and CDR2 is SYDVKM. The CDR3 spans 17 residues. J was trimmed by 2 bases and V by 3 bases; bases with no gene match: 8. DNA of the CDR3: TGTGCCAGCAGTTTTGGGACAGGGAAGAGAGGCAATCAGCCCCAGCATTTT. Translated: CASSFGTGKRGNQPQHF.

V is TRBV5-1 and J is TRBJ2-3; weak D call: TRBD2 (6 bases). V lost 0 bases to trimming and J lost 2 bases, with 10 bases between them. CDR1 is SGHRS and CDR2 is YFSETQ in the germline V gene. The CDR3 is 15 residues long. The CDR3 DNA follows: TGCGCCAGCAGCTTGGCCGGGGGTACCACAGATACGCAGTATTTT. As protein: CASSLAGGTTDTQYF.

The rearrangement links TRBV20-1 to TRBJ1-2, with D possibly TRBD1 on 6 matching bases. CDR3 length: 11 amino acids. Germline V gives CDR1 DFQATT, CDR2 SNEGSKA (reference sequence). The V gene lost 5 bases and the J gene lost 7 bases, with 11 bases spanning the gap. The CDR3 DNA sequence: TGCAGTGCTCCCTTCAGGGGTGGCTACACCTTC. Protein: CSAPFRGGYTF.

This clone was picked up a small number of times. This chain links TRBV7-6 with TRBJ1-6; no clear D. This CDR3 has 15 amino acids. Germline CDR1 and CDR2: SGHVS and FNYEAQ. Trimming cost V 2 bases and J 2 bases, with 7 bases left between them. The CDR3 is CASSLMGTYNSPLHF. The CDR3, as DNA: TGTGCCAGCAGCTTAATGGGCACCTATAATTCACCCCTCCACTTT.

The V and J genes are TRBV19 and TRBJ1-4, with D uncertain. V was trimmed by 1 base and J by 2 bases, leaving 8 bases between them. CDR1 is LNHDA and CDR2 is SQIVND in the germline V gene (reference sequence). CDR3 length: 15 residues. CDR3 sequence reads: CASSIVSGTNEKLFF. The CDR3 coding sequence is TGTGCCAGTAGTATAGTCTCGGGTACTAATGAAAAACTGTTTTTT.

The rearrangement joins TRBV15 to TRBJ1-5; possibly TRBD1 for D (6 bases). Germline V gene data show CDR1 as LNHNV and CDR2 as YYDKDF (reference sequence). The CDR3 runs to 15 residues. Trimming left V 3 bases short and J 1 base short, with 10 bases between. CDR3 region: CATSRDRRSNQPQHF. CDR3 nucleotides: TGTGCCACCAGCAGGGACAGAAGGAGCAATCAGCCCCAGCATTTT. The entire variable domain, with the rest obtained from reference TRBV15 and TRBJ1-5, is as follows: DAMVIQNPRYQVTQFGKPVTLSCSQTLNHNVMYWYQQKSSQAPKLLFHYYDKDFNNEADTPDNFQSRRPNTSFCFLDIRSPGLGDTAMYLCATSRDRRSNQPQHFGDGTRLSIL.

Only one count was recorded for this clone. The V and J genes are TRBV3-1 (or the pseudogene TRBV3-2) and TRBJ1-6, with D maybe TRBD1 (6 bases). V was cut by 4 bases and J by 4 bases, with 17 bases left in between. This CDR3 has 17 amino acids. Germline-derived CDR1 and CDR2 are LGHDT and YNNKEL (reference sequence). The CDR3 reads CASSPRGGAFYNSPLHF. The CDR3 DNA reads TGTGCCAGCAGCCCCCGAGGGGGGGCTTTTTATAATTCACCCCTCCACTTT.

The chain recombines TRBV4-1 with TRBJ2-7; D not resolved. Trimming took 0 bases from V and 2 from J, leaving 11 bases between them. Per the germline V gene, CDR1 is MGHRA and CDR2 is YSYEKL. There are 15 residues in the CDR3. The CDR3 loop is CASSQERSQPYEQYV. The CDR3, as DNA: TGCGCCAGCAGCCAAGAAAGGTCACAGCCCTACGAGCAGTACGTC.

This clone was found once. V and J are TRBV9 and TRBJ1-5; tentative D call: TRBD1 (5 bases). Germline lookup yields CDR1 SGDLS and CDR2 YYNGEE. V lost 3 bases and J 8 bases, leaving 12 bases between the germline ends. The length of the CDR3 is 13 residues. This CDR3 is CASSAQGLEPQHF. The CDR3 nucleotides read TGTGCCAGCAGCGCCCAGGGATTAGAGCCCCAGCATTTT.

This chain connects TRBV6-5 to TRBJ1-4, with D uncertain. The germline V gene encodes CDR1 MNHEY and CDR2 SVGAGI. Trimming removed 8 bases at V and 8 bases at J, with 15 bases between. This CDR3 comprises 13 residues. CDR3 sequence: CASGDGVGEKLFF. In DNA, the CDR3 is TGTGCCAGCGGAGACGGGGTGGGGGAAAAACTGTTTTTT.

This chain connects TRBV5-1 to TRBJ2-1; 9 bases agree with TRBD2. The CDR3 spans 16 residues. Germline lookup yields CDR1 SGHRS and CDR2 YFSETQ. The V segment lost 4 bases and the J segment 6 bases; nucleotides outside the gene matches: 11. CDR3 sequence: CASSRALAGLTNEQFF. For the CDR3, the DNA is TGCGCCAGCAGCAGGGCCCTAGCGGGGTTAACCAATGAGCAGTTCTTC.

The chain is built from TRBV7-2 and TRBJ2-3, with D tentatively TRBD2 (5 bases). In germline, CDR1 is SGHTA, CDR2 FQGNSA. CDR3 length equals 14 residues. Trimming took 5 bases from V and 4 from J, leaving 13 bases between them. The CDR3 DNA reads TGTGCCAGCAGCCCGAGGGCCCAGTCAGATACGCAGTATTTT. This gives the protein CASSPRAQSDTQYF.